Listed below are T cell receptor beta chains from one sample, sequenced in a study of cytomegalovirus exposure and HLA in healthy donors. The assay was immunoSEQ multiplex PCR, and TCRdb's table has in-frame clones only and misses some. The profile shows about 150,000 clones, roughly three quarters of them singletons. Sequencing was done on a sample of PBMCs. The receptors stem from a man between 25 and 39 years old in good health and CMV-seronegative. The CDR3 runs from the conserved cysteine through the conserved F or W. Fields, in order: V gene, J gene, clone size, D gene, CDR3 DNA, CDR3 protein. A D gene is named only where the DNA matches it firmly. Size is omitted from some rows. Given values are once, few, many or a class for expanded clones.

TRBV2	TRBJ1-1	few	-	TGTGCCAGCAGTGCTCTGGACACTCTGAACACTGAAGCTTTCTTT	CASSALDTLNTEAFF
TRBV4-2	TRBJ2-4	once	TRBD1	TGTGCCAGCAGCCAAGGGGACAGTCGAAACATTCAGTACTTC	CASSQGDSRNIQYF
TRBV29-1	TRBJ2-2	-	TRBD2	TGCAGCGTTGAATTGCCTAGCGGGAGTTCCGGGGAGCTGTTTTTT	CSVELPSGSSGELFF
TRBV5-6	TRBJ2-5	few	TRBD1	TGTGCCAGCCGCAAGACAGGGGGCGCGGAGACCCAGTACTTC	CASRKTGGAETQYF
TRBV5-1	TRBJ1-1	-	-	TGCGTCAGCAGCTTGGATGACGGGGATTATGGAGCTTTCTTT	CVSSLDDGDYGAFF
TRBV19	TRBJ2-7	few	TRBD2	TGTGCCAGTAGTATCTCGGCTAGCGGGAACTACGAGCAGTACTTC	CASSISASGNYEQYF
TRBV19	TRBJ2-1	few	-	TGTGCCAGTAGTATGGGCGGGAAAACGTACAATGAGCAGTTCTTC	CASSMGGKTYNEQFF
TRBV2	TRBJ2-5	-	TRBD1	TGTGCCAGCGGAGGACAGGGGTTAGAGACCCAGTACTTC	CASGGQGLETQYF
TRBV6-1	TRBJ2-2	-	-	TGTGCCAGCAGCCCTGACATTCCCCGCACCGGGGAGCTGTTTTTT	CASSPDIPRTGELFF
TRBV7-2	TRBJ1-2	-	-	TGTGCCAGCAGCTTAAACAGGGCCTATGGCTACACCTTC	CASSLNRAYGYTF
TRBV19	TRBJ1-2	once	TRBD1	TGTGCCAGTAGACCTCAGGGGGCGCCTGGCTATGGCTACACCTTC	CASRPQGAPGYGYTF
TRBV14	TRBJ2-5	-	-	TGTGCCAGCAGCCAAGTCGTGGAGGAGACCCAGTACTTC	CASSQVVEETQYF
TRBV30	TRBJ2-3	-	TRBD2	TGTGCCTGGAGCCAAGCGGGAGCGGGGGATACGCAGTATTTT	CAWSQAGAGDTQYF
TRBV28	TRBJ2-5	-	-	TGTGCCAGCAGTTCAGGTGGTGAAGAGACCCAGTACTTC	CASSSGGEETQYF
TRBV5-1	TRBJ2-5	-	-	TGCGCCAGCACCATATCCGGGGAGGAGACCCAGTACTTC	CASTISGEETQYF
TRBV2	TRBJ2-7	few	TRBD2	TGTGCCAGCAGTGAGATGGGACTAGCGGATTACTCCTACGAGCAGTACTTC	CASSEMGLADYSYEQYF
TRBV6-1	TRBJ2-1	-	-	TGTGCCAGCAGGGAACCCCTAGCGTCGAAGCAGTTCTTC	CASREPLASKQFF
TRBV28	TRBJ2-5	-	TRBD2	TGTGCCAGCAGGCTGGGGACTAGCGGACTGTACCAAGAGACCCAGTACTTC	CASRLGTSGLYQETQYF
TRBV28	TRBJ2-5	-	TRBD2	TGTGCCAGCCCTCCTGCAGGACTAGCGGGACAATACCAAGAGACCCAGTACTTC	CASPPAGLAGQYQETQYF